A single sample gave rise to the 23 T cell receptor beta chains below, sequenced in a study of T-cell reconstitution after alpha-beta-depleted transplantation in children. TCRbeta library preparation incorporated unique molecular identifiers. TCRdb re-called the PCR reads with MiXCR, one entry per CDR3 protein. The table records some 300,000 distinct CDR3 sequences, 10% of them present only once. Sequenced here: PBMCs, sampled before TCRalphabeta/CD19-depleted stem cell transplant. The receptors shown here come from a boy less than two years old with acute myeloid leukemia, due to receive a stem cell transplant.

The rearrangement joins TRBV7-1 to TRBJ1-4, with unresolved D. TRBV7-1 is designated an ORF whose function remains uncertain. The CDR3 contains 16 residues. Trimming removed 10 bases at V and 6 bases at J, with 24 bases between. The CDR3 spells CAMSPGLSCGDEKLFF. In nucleotides, the CDR3 is TGTGCCATGAGCCCCGGGCTCAGCTGCGGTGATGAAAAACTGTTTTTT.

At least ten counts were recorded for this clonotype. V gene TRBV6-1 combines with J gene TRBJ2-1; the D is unclear. This CDR3 region has 14 residues. Trimming pared 8 bases from V and 0 bases from J, leaving 11 bases between. The germline V gene encodes CDR1 MNHNS and CDR2 SASEGT. CDR3 in DNA: TGTGCCAGCGAAAAGGAGAGCTCCTACAATGAGCAGTTCTTC. This codes for CASEKESSYNEQFF.

This clonotype was counted many times. The chain carries TRBV14 and TRBJ2-1; 9 positions agree with TRBD2. The germline CDR1 and CDR2 sequences are SGHDN and FVKESK. CDR3 length: 16 amino acids. V lost 2 bases to trimming and J lost 2 bases; unmatched junction nucleotides: 4. The CDR3 DNA follows: TGTGCCAGCAGCCAACAGCGGGGGGCCCCCTACAATGAGCAGTTCTTC. It codes for CASSQQRGAPYNEQFF.

The chain joins TRBV6-4 to TRBJ2-3; 7 bases are a match to TRBD1. CDR1 is MRHNA and CDR2 is SNTAGT in the germline V gene. The J segment lost 3 bases and the V segment lost 5 bases, leaving 8 bases of the junction unmatched. The CDR3 covers 15 residues. CDR3 coding DNA: TGTGCCAGCAGTCCCGCCGACAGGGCAACAGATACGCAGTATTTT. This codes for CASSPADRATDTQYF.

The chain has TRBV5-4 and TRBJ2-5, with 8 bases identical to TRBD1. With V trimmed by 3 bases and J by 3 bases, 16 bases remained unmatched. Germline CDR1 reads SGHNT; CDR2 reads YYREEE (reference sequence). CDR3 length: 18 amino acids. In DNA, the CDR3 is TGTGCCAGCAGCTCTGTGCTCCTAGGGGGGACAGGAAAAGAGACCCAGTACTTC. It encodes CASSSVLLGGTGKETQYF.

This clonotype has at least ten counts. The chain combines TRBV28 with TRBJ2-7; D unresolved. The CDR3 has 15 amino acids. The germline V and J ends were trimmed by 3 bases and 0 bases, with 12 bases remaining between them. CDR1 and CDR2 (germline): MDHEN, SYDVKM. CDR3 sequence reads: CASSFLTGSSYEQYF. The CDR3 DNA reads TGTGCCAGCAGTTTTCTAACCGGGTCCTCCTACGAGCAGTACTTC.

A few counts support this clonotype. The chain is built from TRBV18 and TRBJ2-2, with TRBD1 identical over 8 bases. Germline V gives CDR1 KGHSH, CDR2 LQKENI. There are 18 residues in the CDR3. The trim removed 2 bases at V and 2 bases at J, leaving 10 bases unmatched. The CDR3 DNA follows: TGTGCCAGCTCACCAGTGACCTCGGGACAGGCTAACACCGGGGAGCTGTTTTTT. This translates into CASSPVTSGQANTGELFF.

There are many counts of this clonotype. The chain joins TRBV4-3 to TRBJ2-4, with 7 bases identical to TRBD1. V lost 0 bases and J lost 5; bases outside the gene matches: 7. The CDR3 totals 16 residues. Germline CDR1 and CDR2: LGHNA and YSLEER. DNA of the CDR3: TGCGCCAGCAGCCAAGACCTGGGACAGTGGGAAAACATTCAGTACTTC. This gives the protein CASSQDLGQWENIQYF.

This clonotype was seen many times. V is TRBV7-3 and J is TRBJ2-1, with 9 bases aligning to TRBD2. The V and J ends lost 2 bases and 6 bases, in that order; junction bases with no gene match: 5. The germline gives CDR1 SGHTA, CDR2 FQGTGA. CDR3 length equals 15 residues. The CDR3 DNA follows: TGTGCCAGCAGCTTAGTGGCGGGGGGGCTCAATGAGCAGTTCTTC. It codes for CASSLVAGGLNEQFF. Full variable domain (missing parts from reference TRBV7-3 and TRBJ2-1): GAGVSQTPSNKVTEKGKYVELRCDPISGHTALYWYRQSLGQGPEFLIYFQGTGAADDSGLPNDRFFAVRPEGSVSTLKIQRTERGDSAVYLCASSLVAGGLNEQFFGPGTRLTVL.

This clonotype appeared many times. The rearrangement uses TRBV6-1 and TRBJ2-3, with D unclear. V was pared by 7 bases and J by 1 base, with 12 bases between. In germline, CDR1 is MNHNS, CDR2 SASEGT. The CDR3 is 14 residues long. CDR3 amino acids: CASTGTYGTDTQYF. CDR3 coding DNA: TGTGCCAGCACTGGCACATATGGCACAGATACGCAGTATTTT.

As concerns this clonotype: Relative to the germline gene, one junction end is altered; a read error may explain this. V and J are TRBV12-3 or TRBV12-4 and TRBJ2-1, with TRBD2 matching over 7 bases. The CDR3 contains 18 residues. Written as DNA, the CDR3 is TGTGCCAGCTGTTTAGCCTTTTCCTTGGGGGGGGTCTACAATGAGCAGTTCTTC. It yields the protein CASCLAFSLGGVYNEQFF.

This chain joins TRBV7-3 and TRBJ2-3; tentatively, D is TRBD1 (5 bases). V dropped 4 bases and J dropped 0 bases, with 20 bases sitting between them. Germline V gives CDR1 SGHTA, CDR2 FQGTGA. This CDR3 is built from 18 residues. The DNA of the CDR3 is TGTGCCAGCAGCTCCTCGGGCAGGACACACTCTAGCACAGATACGCAGTATTTT. It codes for CASSSSGRTHSSTDTQYF.

There are many counts of this clonotype. This sequence joins TRBV27 and TRBJ2-7; 7 nucleotides line up with TRBD1. The length of the CDR3 is 13 residues. The V gene's germline CDR1 is MNHEY and CDR2 SMNVEV (reference sequence). With 3 bases clipped from V and 3 bases from J, the junction kept 2 bases outside the gene matches. CDR3 sequence reads: CASSFRGRYEQYF. CDR3 bases: TGTGCCAGCAGTTTTAGGGGGCGCTACGAGCAGTACTTC.

This clonotype has ten or more counts. V usage is TRBV11-1 and J usage is TRBJ1-1; 8 nucleotides align to TRBD1. CDR3 size: 19 residues. V dropped 1 base and J dropped 2; count of bases not matched to a gene: 15. Germline V lookup: CDR1 SGHAT, CDR2 FQDESV (reference sequence). The CDR3 DNA reads as TGTGCCAGCAGCTTAGAGGCCCTGACAGGGGCTTTCCCCAACACTGAAGCTTTCTTT. Translating gives CASSLEALTGAFPNTEAFF.

At least ten counts were recorded for this clonotype. The chain recombines TRBV12-5 with TRBJ2-6; weak D call: TRBD2 (5 bases). Germline V gives CDR1 LGHNT, CDR2 FRNRAP. Trimming took off 7 bases at V and 1 base at J, with 8 bases between the two ends. This CDR3 region has 14 residues. CDR3 DNA sequence: TGTGCTAGTGAATCGGGATCTGGGGCCAACGTCCTGACTTTC. Its protein product is CASESGSGANVLTF.

This clonotype was observed many times. This chain joins TRBV6-1 and TRBJ1-4; 11 nucleotides line up with TRBD1. The germline gives CDR1 MNHNS, CDR2 SASEGT. With V trimmed by 6 bases and J by 12 bases, 6 bases remained unmatched. The CDR3 runs to 13 residues. The CDR3 DNA is TGTGCCAGCAGCCTAGGACAGGGGGCACAACTGTTTTTT. The encoded protein is CASSLGQGAQLFF.

This clonotype was counted a few times. The genes are TRBV9 and TRBJ2-6, with D perhaps matching TRBD1 or TRBD2 (6 bases each). Germline loops: CDR1 SGDLS, CDR2 YYNGEE. The V gene lost 4 bases and the J gene lost 0 bases, with 14 bases spanning the gap. The length of the CDR3 is 17 residues. For the CDR3, the DNA is TGTGCCAGCAGCCCTAGGGGGGACCGCTCTGGGGCCAACGTCCTGACTTTC. This gives the protein CASSPRGDRSGANVLTF.

This clonotype was observed at least ten times. The gene calls are TRBV4-3 and TRBJ2-3; 13 nucleotides agree with TRBD2. CDR3 length: 20 residues. Trimming took 0 bases from V and 2 from J; bases not matched to a gene: 11. Germline V gene data show CDR1 as LGHNA and CDR2 as YSLEER. CDR3 residues: CASSQDLGMGLAGSTDTQYF. CDR3 coding DNA: TGCGCCAGCAGCCAAGATCTTGGGATGGGACTAGCGGGGTCCACAGATACGCAGTATTTT.

J is TRBJ2-6 and V is TRBV12-3 or TRBV12-4, with TRBD1 identical over 8 bases. V lost 6 bases and J lost 0; bases outside the gene matches: 10. There are 18 residues in the CDR3. The CDR3 DNA reads as TGTGCCAGCAGCCAGACCGGGACAGGCCGCTCTGGGGCCAACGTCCTGACTTTC. Its protein product is CASSQTGTGRSGANVLTF.

With respect to this clonotype: One base away lies a much larger clone, so this may be a sequencing read error. The chain joins TRBV13 to TRBJ1-1, with D tentatively TRBD1 (6 bases). Germline V gives CDR1 PRHDT, CDR2 FYEKMQ (reference sequence). V was shortened by 6 bases and J by 1 base, with 9 bases between the two germline ends. The CDR3 totals 13 residues. The CDR3 region is CASRLRGNTEAFF. The CDR3 region has the DNA TGTGCCAGCAGGCTCAGGGGGAACACTGAAGCTTTCTTT. The variable domain in full, with the rest retrieved from reference TRBV13 and TRBJ1-1, is AAGVIQSPRHLIKEKRETATLKCYPIPRHDTVYWYQQGPGQDPQFLISFYEKMQSDKGSIPDRFSAQQFSDYHSELNMSSLELGDSALYFCASRLRGNTEAFFGQGTRLTVV.

This clonotype has ten or more counts. This chain connects TRBV12-3 or TRBV12-4 to TRBJ2-1; D unclear. The CDR3 length is 13 residues. V was trimmed by 6 bases and J by 1 base, leaving 7 bases between them. CDR3 nucleotide sequence: TGTGCCAGCAGCCAGGTATCCTACAATGAGCAGTTCTTC. This gives the protein CASSQVSYNEQFF.

This clonotype was seen more than once but under ten times. The chain has TRBV12-3 or TRBV12-4 and TRBJ2-3; D is undetermined. The CDR3 contains 13 residues. V lost 5 bases, J lost 4 bases, and 10 bases lay in between. The CDR3, as DNA: TGTGCCAGCAGTACCCTACGAGCAGATACGCAGTATTTT. It codes for CASSTLRADTQYF.

The sample holds many counts of this clonotype. V is TRBV7-2 and J is TRBJ2-6; no clear D gene. The CDR3 is 16 residues long. With 5 bases removed from V and 0 bases from J, the gap between germline ends came to 11 bases. Germline V gives CDR1 SGHTA, CDR2 FQGNSA. Here the CDR3 DNA reads TGTGCCAGCAGCCCTAAGGCATTCTCTGGGGCCAACGTCCTGACTTTC. Translating it yields CASSPKAFSGANVLTF.